This T cell receptor beta chain was identified in a study of beta chain features in type 1 diabetes. Study results and caveats: Insertions at VDJ junctions were less frequent in type 1 diabetes patients. These patients also deleted more nucleotides at the same junctions. Sequencing of cDNA might inflate the share of cells that strongly express TCR.

This clone was counted between two and nine times. Its cognate antigen is unknown. Expressed TCRB transcripts were sequenced after all isolated RNA was converted to cDNA. Method: immunoSEQ multiplex PCR; TCRdb's copy keeps in-frame clones and lacks some. The sample yields about 360,000 clones, over 9.5% seen once. Looked up from germline, CDR1 is LNHDA and CDR2 is SQIVND (reference sequence). The CDR3 length is 12 residues. V shed 8 bases, J shed 9 bases, and the junction held 7 bases outside the gene matches. The specimen sequenced was naive CD4+ T cells from blood. The sequence was collected from a young man in good health. The chain joins TRBV19 to TRBJ2-1; 7 positions agree with TRBD1. Written as DNA, the CDR3 is TGTGCCAGTGGTGACAGGGCCGGTGAGCAGTTCTTC. Protein product: CASGDRAGEQFF.